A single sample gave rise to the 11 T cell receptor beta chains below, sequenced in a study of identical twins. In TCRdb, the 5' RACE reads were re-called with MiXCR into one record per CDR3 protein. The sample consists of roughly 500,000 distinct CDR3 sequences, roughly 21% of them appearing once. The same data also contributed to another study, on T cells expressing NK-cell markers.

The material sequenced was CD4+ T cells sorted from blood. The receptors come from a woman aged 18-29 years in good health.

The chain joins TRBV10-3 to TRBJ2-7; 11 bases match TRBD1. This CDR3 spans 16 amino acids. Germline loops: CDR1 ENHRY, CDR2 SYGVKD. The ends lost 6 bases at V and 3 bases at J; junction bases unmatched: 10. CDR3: CAISKTRDRGIYEQYF. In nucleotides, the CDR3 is TGTGCCATCAGCAAAACCCGGGACAGGGGGATCTACGAGCAGTACTTC.

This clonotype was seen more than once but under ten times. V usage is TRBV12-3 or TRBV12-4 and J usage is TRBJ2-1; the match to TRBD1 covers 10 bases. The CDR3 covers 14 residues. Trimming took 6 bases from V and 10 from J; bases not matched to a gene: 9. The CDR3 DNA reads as TGTGCCAGCAGCCCGACAGGGGGCGAAAGGGAGCAGTTCTTC. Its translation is CASSPTGGEREQFF.

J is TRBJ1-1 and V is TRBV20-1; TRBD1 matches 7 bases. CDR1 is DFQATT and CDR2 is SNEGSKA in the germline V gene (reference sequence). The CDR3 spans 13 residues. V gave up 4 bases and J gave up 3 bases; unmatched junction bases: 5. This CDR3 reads CSATRQGHTEAFF. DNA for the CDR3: TGCAGTGCTACGAGACAGGGACACACTGAAGCTTTCTTT.

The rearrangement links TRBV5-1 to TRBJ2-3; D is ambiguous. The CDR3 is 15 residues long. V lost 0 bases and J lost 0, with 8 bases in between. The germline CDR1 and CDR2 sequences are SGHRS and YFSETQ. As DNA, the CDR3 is TGCGCCAGCAGCTTGGGGGCCGGGAGCACAGATACGCAGTATTTT. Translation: CASSLGAGSTDTQYF.

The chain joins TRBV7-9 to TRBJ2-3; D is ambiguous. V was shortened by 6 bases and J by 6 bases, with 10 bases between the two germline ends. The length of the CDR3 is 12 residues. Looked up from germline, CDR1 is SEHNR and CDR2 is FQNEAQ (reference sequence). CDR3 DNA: TGTGCCAGCAGTACTCCACGGGATACGCAGTATTTT. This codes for CASSTPRDTQYF.

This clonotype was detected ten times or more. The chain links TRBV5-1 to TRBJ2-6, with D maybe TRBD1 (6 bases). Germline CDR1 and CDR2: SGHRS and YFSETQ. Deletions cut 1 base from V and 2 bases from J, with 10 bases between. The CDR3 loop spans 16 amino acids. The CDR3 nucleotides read TGCGCCAGCAGCTTGACAGGGAATGCTGGGGCCAACGTCCTGACTTTC. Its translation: CASSLTGNAGANVLTF.

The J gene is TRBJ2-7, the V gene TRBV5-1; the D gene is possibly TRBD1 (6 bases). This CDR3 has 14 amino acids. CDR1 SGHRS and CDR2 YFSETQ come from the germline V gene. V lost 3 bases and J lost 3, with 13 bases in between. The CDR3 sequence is CASSSYATGYEQYF. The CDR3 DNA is TGCGCCAGCAGCTCTTACGCGACAGGCTACGAGCAGTACTTC. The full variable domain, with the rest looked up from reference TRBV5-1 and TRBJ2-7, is KAGVTQTPRYLIKTRGQQVTLSCSPISGHRSVSWYQQTPGQGLQFLFEYFSETQRNKGNFPGRFSGRQFSNSRSEMNVSTLELGDSALYLCASSSYATGYEQYFGPGTRLTVT.

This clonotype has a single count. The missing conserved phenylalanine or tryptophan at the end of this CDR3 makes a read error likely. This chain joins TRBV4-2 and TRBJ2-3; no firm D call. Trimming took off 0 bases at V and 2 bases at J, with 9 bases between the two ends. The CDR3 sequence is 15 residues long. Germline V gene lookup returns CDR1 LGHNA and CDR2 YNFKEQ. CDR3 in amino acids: CASSQETRYTDTQYL. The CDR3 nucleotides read TGTGCCAGCAGCCAAGAGACACGATACACAGATACGCAGTATCTT.

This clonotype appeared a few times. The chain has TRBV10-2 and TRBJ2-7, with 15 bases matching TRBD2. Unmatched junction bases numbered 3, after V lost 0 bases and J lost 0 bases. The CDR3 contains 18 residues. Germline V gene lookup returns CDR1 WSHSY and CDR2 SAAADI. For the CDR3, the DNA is TGCGCCAGCAGTGAGTCGGGACTAGCGGGAGGTAACTCCTACGAGCAGTACTTC. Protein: CASSESGLAGGNSYEQYF.

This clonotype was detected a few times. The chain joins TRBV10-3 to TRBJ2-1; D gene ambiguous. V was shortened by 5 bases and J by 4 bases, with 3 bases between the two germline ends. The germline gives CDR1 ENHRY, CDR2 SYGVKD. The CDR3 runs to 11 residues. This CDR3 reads CAISRYNEQFF. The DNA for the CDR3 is TGTGCCATCAGTCGGTACAATGAGCAGTTCTTC.

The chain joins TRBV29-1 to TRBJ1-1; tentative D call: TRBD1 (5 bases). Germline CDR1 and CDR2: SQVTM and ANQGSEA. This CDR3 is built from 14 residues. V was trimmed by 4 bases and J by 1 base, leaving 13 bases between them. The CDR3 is CSVGGFASNTEAFF. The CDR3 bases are TGCAGCGTTGGGGGGTTTGCGTCGAACACTGAAGCTTTCTTT.